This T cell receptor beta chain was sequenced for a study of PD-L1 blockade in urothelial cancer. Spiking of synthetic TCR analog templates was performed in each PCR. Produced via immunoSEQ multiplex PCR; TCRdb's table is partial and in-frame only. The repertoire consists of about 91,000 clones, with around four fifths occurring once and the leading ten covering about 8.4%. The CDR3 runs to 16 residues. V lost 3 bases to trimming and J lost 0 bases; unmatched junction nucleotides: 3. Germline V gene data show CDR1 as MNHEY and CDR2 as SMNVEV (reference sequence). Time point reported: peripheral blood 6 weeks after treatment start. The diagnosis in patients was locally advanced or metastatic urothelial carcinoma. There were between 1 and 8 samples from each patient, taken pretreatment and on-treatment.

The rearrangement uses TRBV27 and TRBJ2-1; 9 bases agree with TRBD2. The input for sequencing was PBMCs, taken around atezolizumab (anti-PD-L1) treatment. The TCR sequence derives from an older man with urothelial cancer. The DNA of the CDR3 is TGTGCCAGCAGTTTTCGAGCGGGAGGCTCCTACAATGAGCAGTTCTTC. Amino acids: CASSFRAGGSYNEQFF.